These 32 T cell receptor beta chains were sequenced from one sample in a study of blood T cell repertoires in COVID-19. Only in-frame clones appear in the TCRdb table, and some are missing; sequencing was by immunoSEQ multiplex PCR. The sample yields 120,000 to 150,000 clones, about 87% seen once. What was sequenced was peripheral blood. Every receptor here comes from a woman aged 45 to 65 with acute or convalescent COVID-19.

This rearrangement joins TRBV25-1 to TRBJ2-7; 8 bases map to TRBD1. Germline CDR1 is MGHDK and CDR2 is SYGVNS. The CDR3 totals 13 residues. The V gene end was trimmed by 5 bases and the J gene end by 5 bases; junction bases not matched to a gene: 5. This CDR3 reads CASSPDRGNEQYF. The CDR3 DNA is TGTGCCAGCAGTCCCGACAGGGGTAACGAGCAGTACTTC.

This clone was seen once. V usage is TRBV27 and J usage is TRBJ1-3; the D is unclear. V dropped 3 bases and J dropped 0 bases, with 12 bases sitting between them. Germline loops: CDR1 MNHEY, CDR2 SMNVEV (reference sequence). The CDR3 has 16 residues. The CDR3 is CASSFRPGVSGNTIYF. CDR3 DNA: TGTGCCAGCAGTTTTCGTCCGGGAGTCTCTGGAAACACCATATATTTT.

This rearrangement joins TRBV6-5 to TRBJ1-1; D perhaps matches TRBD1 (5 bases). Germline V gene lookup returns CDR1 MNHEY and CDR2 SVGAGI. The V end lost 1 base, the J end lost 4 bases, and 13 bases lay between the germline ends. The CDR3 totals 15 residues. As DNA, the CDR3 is TGTGCCAGCAGTTACTTGTCGCCTGGGGCCACTGAAGCTTTCTTT. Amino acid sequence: CASSYLSPGATEAFF.

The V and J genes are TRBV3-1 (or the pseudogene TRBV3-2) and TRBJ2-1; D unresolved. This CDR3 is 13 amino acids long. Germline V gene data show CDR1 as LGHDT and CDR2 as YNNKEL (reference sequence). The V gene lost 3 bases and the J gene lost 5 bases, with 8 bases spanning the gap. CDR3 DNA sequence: TGTGCCAGCAGCCAGGTCCCGGACAATGAGCAGTTCTTC. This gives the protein CASSQVPDNEQFF.

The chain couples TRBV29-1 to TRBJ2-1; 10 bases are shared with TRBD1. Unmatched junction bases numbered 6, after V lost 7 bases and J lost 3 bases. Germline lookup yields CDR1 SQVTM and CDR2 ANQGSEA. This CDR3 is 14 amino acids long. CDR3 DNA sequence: TGCAGCGGAAAGGGGACAGGGGTCTACAATGAGCAGTTCTTC. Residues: CSGKGTGVYNEQFF.

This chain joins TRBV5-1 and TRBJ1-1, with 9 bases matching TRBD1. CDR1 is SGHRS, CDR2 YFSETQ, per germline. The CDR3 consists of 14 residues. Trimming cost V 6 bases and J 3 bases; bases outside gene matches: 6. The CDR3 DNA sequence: TGCGCCAGCAAGGTACAGGGGGCGGACACTGAAGCTTTCTTT. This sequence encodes CASKVQGADTEAFF.

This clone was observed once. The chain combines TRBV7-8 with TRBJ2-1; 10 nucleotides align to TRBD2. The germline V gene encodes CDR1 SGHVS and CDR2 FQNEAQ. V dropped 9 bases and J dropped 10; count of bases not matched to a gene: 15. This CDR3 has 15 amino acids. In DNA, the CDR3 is TGTGCCAGTCAGCTTCGAATAGCGGGAGGAGACGAGCAGTTCTTC. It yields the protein CASQLRIAGGDEQFF.

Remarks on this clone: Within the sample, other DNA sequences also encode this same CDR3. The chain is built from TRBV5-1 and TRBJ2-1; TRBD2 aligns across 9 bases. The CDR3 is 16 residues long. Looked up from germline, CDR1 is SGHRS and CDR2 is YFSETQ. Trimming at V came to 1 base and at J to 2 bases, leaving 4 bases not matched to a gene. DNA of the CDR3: TGCGCCAGCAGCTTGAGGCTAGCGGGGCCCTACAATGAGCAGTTCTTC. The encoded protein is CASSLRLAGPYNEQFF.

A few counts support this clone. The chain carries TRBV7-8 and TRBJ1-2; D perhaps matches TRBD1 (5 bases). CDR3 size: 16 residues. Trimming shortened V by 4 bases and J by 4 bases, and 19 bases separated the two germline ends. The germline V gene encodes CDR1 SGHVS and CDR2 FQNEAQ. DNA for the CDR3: TGTGCCAGCAGCTCCGGGGGAACGCGGGACTTCTATGGCTACACCTTC. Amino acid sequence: CASSSGGTRDFYGYTF.

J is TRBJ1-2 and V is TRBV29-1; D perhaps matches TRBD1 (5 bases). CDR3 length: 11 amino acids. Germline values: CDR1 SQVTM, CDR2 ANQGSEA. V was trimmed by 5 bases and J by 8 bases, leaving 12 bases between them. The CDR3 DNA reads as TGCAGCGTTAACAGGTTTGAGGGCTACACCTTC. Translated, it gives CSVNRFEGYTF.

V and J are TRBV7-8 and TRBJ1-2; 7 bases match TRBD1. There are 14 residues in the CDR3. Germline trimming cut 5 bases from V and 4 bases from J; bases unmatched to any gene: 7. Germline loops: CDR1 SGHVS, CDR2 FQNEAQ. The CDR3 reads CASSSTGDPYGYTF. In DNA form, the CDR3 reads TGTGCCAGCAGCAGTACAGGGGACCCCTATGGCTACACCTTC.

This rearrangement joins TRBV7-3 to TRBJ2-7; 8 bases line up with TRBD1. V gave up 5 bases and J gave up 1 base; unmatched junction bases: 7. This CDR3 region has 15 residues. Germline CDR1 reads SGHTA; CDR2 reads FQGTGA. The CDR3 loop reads CASSAGQGGSYEQYF. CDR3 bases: TGTGCCAGCAGCGCCGGACAGGGTGGTTCCTACGAGCAGTACTTC.

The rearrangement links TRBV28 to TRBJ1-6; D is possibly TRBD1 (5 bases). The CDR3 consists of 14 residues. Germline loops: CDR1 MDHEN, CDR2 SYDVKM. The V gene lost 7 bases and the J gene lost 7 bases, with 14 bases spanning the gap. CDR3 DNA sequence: TGTGCCAGCACCTTGGGGCAGACGAATTCACCCCTCCACTTT. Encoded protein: CASTLGQTNSPLHF.

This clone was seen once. The CDR3: CASSYSIGRANSPLHF. Written as DNA, the CDR3 is TGTGCCAGCAGTTACTCGATAGGCAGGGCAAATTCACCCCTCCACTTT. The chain couples TRBV6-5 to TRBJ1-6, with a possible D match to TRBD1 (5 bases). This CDR3 has 16 amino acids. The germline V gene has CDR1 MNHEY and CDR2 SVGAGI. Trimming left V 0 bases short and J 7 bases short, with 13 bases between.

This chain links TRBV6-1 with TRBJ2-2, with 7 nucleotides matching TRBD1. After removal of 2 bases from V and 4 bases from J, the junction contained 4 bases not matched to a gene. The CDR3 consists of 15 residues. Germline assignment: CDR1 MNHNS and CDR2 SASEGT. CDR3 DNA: TGTGCCAGCAGTGAAAACGGACAGGTCACCGGGGAGCTGTTTTTT. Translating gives CASSENGQVTGELFF.

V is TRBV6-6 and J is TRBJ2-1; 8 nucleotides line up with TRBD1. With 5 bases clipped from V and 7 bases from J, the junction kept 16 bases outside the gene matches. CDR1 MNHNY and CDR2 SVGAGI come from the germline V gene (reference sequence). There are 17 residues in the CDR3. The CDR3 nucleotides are TGTGCCAGCAGTCTCTTCAGGGCAGGGGGCGCGAAAAATGAGCAGTTCTTC. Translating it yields CASSLFRAGGAKNEQFF.

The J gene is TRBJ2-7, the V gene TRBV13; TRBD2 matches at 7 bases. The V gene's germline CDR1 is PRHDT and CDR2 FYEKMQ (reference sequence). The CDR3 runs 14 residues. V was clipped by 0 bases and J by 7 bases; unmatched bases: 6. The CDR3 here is CASSLGGGLAEQYF. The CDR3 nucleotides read TGTGCCAGCAGCTTAGGGGGAGGGCTCGCGGAGCAGTACTTC.

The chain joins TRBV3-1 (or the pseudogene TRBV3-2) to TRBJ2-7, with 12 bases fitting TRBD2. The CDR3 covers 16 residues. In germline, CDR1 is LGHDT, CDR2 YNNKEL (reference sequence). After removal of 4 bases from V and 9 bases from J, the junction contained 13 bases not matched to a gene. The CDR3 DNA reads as TGTGCCAGCAGCCCCTCGACTAGCGGGAGTCGGCCCGTGCAGTACTTC. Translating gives CASSPSTSGSRPVQYF.

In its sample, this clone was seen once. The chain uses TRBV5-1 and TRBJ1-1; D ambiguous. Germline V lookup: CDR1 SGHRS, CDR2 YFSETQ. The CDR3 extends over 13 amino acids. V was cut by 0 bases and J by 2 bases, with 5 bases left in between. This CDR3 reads CASSLAPNTEAFF. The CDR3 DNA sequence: TGCGCCAGCAGCTTGGCCCCTAACACTGAAGCTTTCTTT.

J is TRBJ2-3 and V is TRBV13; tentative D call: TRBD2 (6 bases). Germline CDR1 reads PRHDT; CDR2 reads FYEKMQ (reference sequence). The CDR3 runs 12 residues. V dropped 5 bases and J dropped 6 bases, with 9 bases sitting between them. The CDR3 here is CASSPGRDTQYF. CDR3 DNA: TGTGCCAGCAGCCCTGGGAGGGATACGCAGTATTTT.

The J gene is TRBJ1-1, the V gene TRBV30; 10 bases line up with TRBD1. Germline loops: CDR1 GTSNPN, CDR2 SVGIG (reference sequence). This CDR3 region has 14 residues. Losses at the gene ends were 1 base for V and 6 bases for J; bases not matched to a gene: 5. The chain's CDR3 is CAWSGPGQGSEAFF. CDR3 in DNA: TGTGCCTGGAGTGGGCCGGGACAGGGGTCTGAAGCTTTCTTT.

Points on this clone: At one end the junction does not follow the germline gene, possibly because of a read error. CDR3 loop: CVSSSQTGRQETQYF. The CDR3 nucleotides are TGTGTCAGCAGCTCACAGACAGGGCGGCAAGAGACCCAGTACTTC. This rearrangement joins TRBV5-4 to TRBJ2-5; 7 bases fit TRBD1. The CDR3 runs 15 residues. The germline CDR1 and CDR2 sequences are SGHNT and YYREEE (reference sequence).

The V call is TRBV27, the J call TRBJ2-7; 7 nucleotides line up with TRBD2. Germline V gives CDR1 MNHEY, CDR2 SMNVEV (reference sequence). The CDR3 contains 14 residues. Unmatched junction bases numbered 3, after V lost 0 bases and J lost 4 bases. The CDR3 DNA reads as TGTGCCAGCAGTTTATCTGGGGGAGGGTACGAGCAGTACTTC. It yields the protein CASSLSGGGYEQYF.

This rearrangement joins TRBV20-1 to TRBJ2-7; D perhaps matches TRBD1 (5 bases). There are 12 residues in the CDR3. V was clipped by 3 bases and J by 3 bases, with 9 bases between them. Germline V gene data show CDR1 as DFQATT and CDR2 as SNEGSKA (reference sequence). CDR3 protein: CSASPDSYEQYF. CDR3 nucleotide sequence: TGCAGTGCTAGTCCCGACAGCTACGAGCAGTACTTC.

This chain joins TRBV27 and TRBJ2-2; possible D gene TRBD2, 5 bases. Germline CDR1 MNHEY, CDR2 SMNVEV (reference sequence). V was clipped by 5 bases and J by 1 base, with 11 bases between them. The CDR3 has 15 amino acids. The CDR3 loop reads CASSIRTLNTGELFF. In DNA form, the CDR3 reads TGTGCCAGCAGTATTCGGACTTTGAACACCGGGGAGCTGTTTTTT.

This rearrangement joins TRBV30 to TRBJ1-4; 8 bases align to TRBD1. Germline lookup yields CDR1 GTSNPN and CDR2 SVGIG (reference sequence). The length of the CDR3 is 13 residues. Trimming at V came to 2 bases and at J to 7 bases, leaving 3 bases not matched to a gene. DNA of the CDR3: TGTGCCTGGAGTAACAGGGGGACTGAAAAACTGTTTTTT. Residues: CAWSNRGTEKLFF. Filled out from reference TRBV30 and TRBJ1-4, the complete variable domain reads SQTIHQWPATLVQPVGSPLSLECTVEGTSNPNLYWYRQAAGRGLQLLFYSVGIGQISSEVPQNLSASRPQDRQFILSSKKLLLSDSGFYLCAWSNRGTEKLFFGSGTQLSVL.

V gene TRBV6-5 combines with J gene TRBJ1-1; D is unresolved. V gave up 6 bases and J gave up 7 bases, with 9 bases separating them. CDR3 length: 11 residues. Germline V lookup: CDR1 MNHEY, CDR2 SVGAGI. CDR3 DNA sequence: TGTGCCAGCAGCCAGACGGGTGAAGCTTTCTTT. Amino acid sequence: CASSQTGEAFF.

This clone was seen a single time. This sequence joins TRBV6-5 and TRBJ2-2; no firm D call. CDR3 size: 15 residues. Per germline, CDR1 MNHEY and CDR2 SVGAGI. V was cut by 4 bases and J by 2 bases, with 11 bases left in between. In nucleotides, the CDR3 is TGTGCCAGCAGTTTATCCACGAGAAACACCGGGGAGCTGTTTTTT. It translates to CASSLSTRNTGELFF.

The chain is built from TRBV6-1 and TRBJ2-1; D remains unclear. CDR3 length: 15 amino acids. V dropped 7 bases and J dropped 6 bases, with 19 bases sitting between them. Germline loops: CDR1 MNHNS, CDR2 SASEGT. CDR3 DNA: TGTGCCAGCACCCCAACCGCCGCTGGCCCCAATGAGCAGTTCTTC. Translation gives CASTPTAAGPNEQFF.

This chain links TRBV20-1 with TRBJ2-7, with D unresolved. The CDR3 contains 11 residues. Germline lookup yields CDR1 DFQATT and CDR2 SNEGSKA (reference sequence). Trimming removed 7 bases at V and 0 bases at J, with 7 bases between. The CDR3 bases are TGCAGTGGTAGCTACTCCTACGAGCAGTACTTC. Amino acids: CSGSYSYEQYF.

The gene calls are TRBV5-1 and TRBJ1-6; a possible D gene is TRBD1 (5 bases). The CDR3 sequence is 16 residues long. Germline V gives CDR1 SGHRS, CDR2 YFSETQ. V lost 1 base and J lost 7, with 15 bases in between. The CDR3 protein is CASSLFGTVENSPLHF. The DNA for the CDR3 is TGCGCCAGCAGCTTGTTTGGGACTGTAGAAAATTCACCCCTCCACTTT.

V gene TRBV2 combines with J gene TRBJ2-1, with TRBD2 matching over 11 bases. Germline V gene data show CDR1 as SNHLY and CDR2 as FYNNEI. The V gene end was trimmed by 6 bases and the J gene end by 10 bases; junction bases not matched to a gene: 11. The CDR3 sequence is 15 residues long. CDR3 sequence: CASRGTSGGSWEQFF. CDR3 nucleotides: TGTGCCAGCAGGGGGACTAGCGGTGGTTCATGGGAGCAGTTCTTC.